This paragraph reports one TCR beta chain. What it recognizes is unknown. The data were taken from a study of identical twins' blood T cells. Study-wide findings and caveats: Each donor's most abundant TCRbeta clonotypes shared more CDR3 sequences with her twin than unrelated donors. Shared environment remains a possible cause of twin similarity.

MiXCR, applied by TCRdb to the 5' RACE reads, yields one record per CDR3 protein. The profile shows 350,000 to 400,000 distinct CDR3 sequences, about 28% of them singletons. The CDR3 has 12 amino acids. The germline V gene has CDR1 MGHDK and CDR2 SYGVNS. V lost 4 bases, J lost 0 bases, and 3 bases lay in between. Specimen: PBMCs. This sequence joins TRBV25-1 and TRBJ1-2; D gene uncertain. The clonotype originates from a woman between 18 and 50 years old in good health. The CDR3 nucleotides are TGTGCCAGCAGTGTTTCTAACTATGGCTACACCTTC. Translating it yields CASSVSNYGYTF.